One and the same sample provided the 15 T cell receptor beta chains below, sequenced in a study of neurological immune-mediated disorders. TCRdb used MiXCR to reprocess the 5' RACE reads, holding one entry per CDR3 protein. This repertoire shows some 41,000 distinct CDR3 sequences, 2.5% found once; its top ten account for 9% to 15%. Sequenced: PBMCs. These receptor sequences come from a man aged 25 to 45 with multiple sclerosis.

This clonotype has at least ten counts. The chain has TRBV5-1 and TRBJ2-3; 7 positions agree with TRBD2. With V trimmed by 1 base and J by 7 bases, 15 bases remained unmatched. In germline, CDR1 is SGHRS, CDR2 YFSETQ. The CDR3 length is 17 residues. CDR3 bases: TGCGCCAGCAGCTTGAGGGACTACCGTGGGACGGGGAATACGCAGTATTTT. This encodes CASSLRDYRGTGNTQYF.

Ten or more counts support this clonotype. The CDR3 DNA sequence: TGTGCCAGCAGTGTCGAGGCGGCGGGCTCCTACAATGAGCAGTTCTTC. Translation: CASSVEAAGSYNEQFF. This chain connects TRBV6-4 to TRBJ2-1, with D maybe TRBD2 (5 bases). CDR3 length: 16 amino acids. Germline V gene sequence: CDR1 MRHNA, CDR2 SNTAGT. Deletions cut 4 bases from V and 0 bases from J, with 13 bases between.

This clonotype was seen repeatedly, ten times or more. This rearrangement joins TRBV20-1 to TRBJ1-1, with D perhaps matching TRBD1 (5 bases). Trimming shortened V by 5 bases and J by 1 base, and 8 bases separated the two germline ends. The germline V gene encodes CDR1 DFQATT and CDR2 SNEGSKA (reference sequence). The CDR3 sequence is 12 residues long. DNA of the CDR3: TGCAGTGCTGGGGGGAGGAACACTGAAGCTTTCTTT. This encodes CSAGGRNTEAFF.

This clonotype was seen ten or more times. The chain recombines TRBV2 with TRBJ2-7; TRBD2 agrees at 8 bases. CDR1 is SNHLY, CDR2 FYNNEI, per germline. There are 15 residues in the CDR3. Trimming at V came to 3 bases and at J to 6 bases, leaving 10 bases not matched to a gene. In DNA, the CDR3 is TGTGCCAGCAGTGATTTCTCCGCCGGGGGGGGCGAGCAGTACTTC. Its protein product is CASSDFSAGGGEQYF.

This clonotype was observed at least ten times. The rearrangement links TRBV27 to TRBJ2-3; the D is unclear. The CDR3 consists of 16 residues. The germline V gene encodes CDR1 MNHEY and CDR2 SMNVEV (reference sequence). Trimming left V 2 bases short and J 5 bases short, with 17 bases between. The CDR3 DNA reads as TGTGCCAGCAGTTTACCTCCTTGGCAAGGTGGAGATACGCAGTATTTT. As protein: CASSLPPWQGGDTQYF.

Many counts were recorded for this clonotype. The chain links TRBV20-1 to TRBJ2-1; 10 bases fit TRBD1. The CDR3 has 14 amino acids. Trimming cost V 3 bases and J 7 bases; bases outside gene matches: 6. Germline CDR1 and CDR2: DFQATT and SNEGSKA (reference sequence). This CDR3 is CSASPGQGGNEQFF. Here the CDR3 DNA reads TGCAGTGCTAGCCCAGGACAGGGGGGGAATGAGCAGTTCTTC.

In this sample, this clonotype turned up many times. The chain joins TRBV5-1 to TRBJ2-7, with TRBD2 matching 7 bases. The germline V gene encodes CDR1 SGHRS and CDR2 YFSETQ. The CDR3 spans 14 residues. The ends lost 2 bases at V and 1 base at J; junction bases unmatched: 3. For the CDR3, the DNA is TGCGCCAGCAGCTTTGGGAGGGGATCCTACGAGCAGTACTTC. It specifies CASSFGRGSYEQYF. The full variable domain, completed using reference TRBV5-1 and TRBJ2-7, is KAGVTQTPRYLIKTRGQQVTLSCSPISGHRSVSWYQQTPGQGLQFLFEYFSETQRNKGNFPGRFSGRQFSNSRSEMNVSTLELGDSALYLCASSFGRGSYEQYFGPGTRLTVT.

This clonotype appeared many times. V gene TRBV20-1 combines with J gene TRBJ1-2; 8 bases line up with TRBD1. The CDR3 loop spans 11 amino acids. Germline V CDR1 and CDR2: DFQATT, SNEGSKA (reference sequence). Losses at the gene ends were 3 bases for V and 7 bases for J; bases not matched to a gene: 1. The CDR3 DNA sequence: TGCAGTGCTAGGGACAGGGTTGGCTACACCTTC. It translates to CSARDRVGYTF.

This clonotype was counted many times. The chain links TRBV20-1 to TRBJ1-4; D is ambiguous. Germline V gives CDR1 DFQATT, CDR2 SNEGSKA (reference sequence). The CDR3 spans 14 residues. Trimming pared 6 bases from V and 1 base from J, leaving 12 bases between. CDR3 coding DNA: TGCAGTGCAACCGGTCTCGGAACTAATGAAAAACTGTTTTTT. The encoded protein is CSATGLGTNEKLFF.

This clonotype was counted many times. The chain carries TRBV12-3 or TRBV12-4 and TRBJ2-5; D possibly uses TRBD1 or TRBD2 (7 bases each). V shed 6 bases and J shed 4 bases, with 21 bases lying between them. The CDR3 contains 16 residues. Here the CDR3 DNA reads TGTGCCAGCAGCCCCTACATCACAGGGGAGGGAGAGACCCAGTACTTC. It is translated as CASSPYITGEGETQYF.

This clonotype was recorded at least ten times. The rearrangement joins TRBV5-1 to TRBJ2-3, with D unclear. The CDR3 extends over 14 amino acids. The V gene's germline CDR1 is SGHRS and CDR2 YFSETQ. Trimming took off 7 bases at V and 3 bases at J, with 15 bases between the two ends. The CDR3 DNA sequence: TGCGCCAGCCAAGAGATGCCTACTACAGATACGCAGTATTTT. Translated: CASQEMPTTDTQYF.

This clonotype was counted ten times or more. The V call is TRBV7-2, the J call TRBJ2-3; D remains unclear. Trimming cost V 3 bases and J 10 bases, with 17 bases left between them. CDR3 length equals 14 residues. CDR1 SGHTA and CDR2 FQGNSA come from the germline V gene. The DNA of the CDR3 is TGTGCCAGCAGCTTGCGCGTGACGGCCCAAGCGCAGTATTTT. This translates into CASSLRVTAQAQYF.

This clonotype has at least ten counts. The chain is built from TRBV20-1 and TRBJ2-5, with D unresolved. Germline assignment: CDR1 DFQATT and CDR2 SNEGSKA (reference sequence). This CDR3 region has 11 residues. The V and J ends lost 4 bases and 4 bases respectively, with 7 bases between them. The CDR3 sequence is CSATYSETQYF. CDR3 in DNA: TGCAGTGCTACTTATTCAGAGACCCAGTACTTC.

The sample holds many counts of this clonotype. CDR3 DNA: TGTGCCAGCAGCTTAGTGTCAGGGAACACTGAAGCTTTCTTT. Amino acid sequence: CASSLVSGNTEAFF. The chain has TRBV7-8 and TRBJ1-1; D gene ambiguous. Germline V gene lookup returns CDR1 SGHVS and CDR2 FQNEAQ. This CDR3 contains 14 residues. V lost 1 base to trimming and J lost 1 base, with 7 bases between them.

This clonotype was observed at least ten times. The J gene is TRBJ1-1, the V gene TRBV5-1; the D gene is possibly TRBD1 (5 bases). Germline V gene data show CDR1 as SGHRS and CDR2 as YFSETQ. Trimming stripped 3 bases from V and 6 bases from J, with 12 bases between. The CDR3 contains 13 residues. The chain's CDR3 is CASSYSQGAEAFF. CDR3 bases: TGCGCCAGCAGCTATTCCCAGGGTGCTGAAGCTTTCTTT.